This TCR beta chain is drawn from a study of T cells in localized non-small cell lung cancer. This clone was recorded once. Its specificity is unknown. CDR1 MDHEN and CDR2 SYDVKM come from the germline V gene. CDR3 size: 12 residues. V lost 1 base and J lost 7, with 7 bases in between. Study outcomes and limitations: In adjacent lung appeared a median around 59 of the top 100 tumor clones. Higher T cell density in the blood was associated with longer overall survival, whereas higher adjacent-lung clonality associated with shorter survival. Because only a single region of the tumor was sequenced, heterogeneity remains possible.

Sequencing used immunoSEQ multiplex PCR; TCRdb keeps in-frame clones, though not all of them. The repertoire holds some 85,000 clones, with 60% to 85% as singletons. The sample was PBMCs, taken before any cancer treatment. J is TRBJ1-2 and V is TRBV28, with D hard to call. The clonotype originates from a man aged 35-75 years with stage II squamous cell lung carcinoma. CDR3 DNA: TGTGCCAGCAGTTTATCCGGGCTTGGCTACACCTTC. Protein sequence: CASSLSGLGYTF.